This is a list of T cell receptor beta chains from one sample in a study of beta chain features in type 1 diabetes. Profiled with immunoSEQ multiplex PCR; TCRdb holds only in-frame clones, not every one. The data show 500,000 to 800,000 clones, with around 11% seen just once and more than 0.095% held by the top ten. The sample consisted of naive CD4+ T cells from blood. The receptors were sampled from a man aged 30-40 years with type 1 diabetes. CDR3s include the opening cysteine and the closing phenylalanine or tryptophan. The D gene is left open where the match is weak. The listing skips clone size in some rows; elsewhere it reads once, few, many or a size class.

size	D	J	V	DNA	CDR3
few	-	TRBJ1-2	TRBV7-6	TGTGCCAGCAGCTCAGGGACTGCTGGCTACACCTTC	CASSSGTAGYTF
few	TRBD1	TRBJ2-7	TRBV6-5	TGTGCCAGCAGAAGTGGACAGGGTCTGTCCTACGAGCAGTACTTC	CASRSGQGLSYEQYF
few	TRBD1	TRBJ2-2	TRBV25-1	TGTGCCAGCAGTGATACAGGACAGGCGAACACCGGGGAGCTGTTTTTT	CASSDTGQANTGELFF
-	TRBD2	TRBJ2-7	TRBV4-2	TGTGCCAGCAGCCAAGATCCAGCTAGCGGGGGAGCTACCTACGAGCAGTACTTC	CASSQDPASGGATYEQYF
-	TRBD2	TRBJ2-7	TRBV5-4	TGTGCCAGCAGCCTGACTAGCGGGTCCTACGAGCAGTACTTC	CASSLTSGSYEQYF
few	-	TRBJ2-2	TRBV2	TGTGCCGGGGGGAGCGGTTCGACCGGGGAGCTGTTTTTT	CAGGSGSTGELFF
-	-	TRBJ2-2	TRBV27	TGTGCCAGCAGTTTAGGTGTTGCGGCGAACACCGGGGAGCTGTTTTTT	CASSLGVAANTGELFF
-	-	TRBJ1-2	TRBV25-1	TGTGCCAGCAGTGGGACAGTTTATGGCTACACCTTC	CASSGTVYGYTF
many	-	TRBJ1-1	TRBV10-3	TGTGCCATCAGCGGTCGCGCTGAAGCTTTCTTT	CAISGRAEAFF
-	TRBD2	TRBJ2-2	TRBV5-4	TGTGCCAGCAGCTTGGCTAGCGGGCTAAACACCGGGGAGCTGTTTTTT	CASSLASGLNTGELFF
-	-	TRBJ1-2	TRBV2	TGTGCCAGCAGTGGCGAGCAGACTGGCTACACCTTC	CASSGEQTGYTF
few	-	TRBJ1-4	TRBV30	TGTGCCTGCTCGCGGAGGGGAAGGGAAAAACTGTTTTTT	CACSRRGREKLFF
-	TRBD1	TRBJ1-2	TRBV6-5	TGTGCCAGCAGTTATCGGGACAGGGAAGGCTACACCTTC	CASSYRDREGYTF
few	-	TRBJ2-1	TRBV28	TGTGCCAGCAGTTTAAGACCGCCCGCGCAGTTCTTC	CASSLRPPAQFF
few	TRBD2	TRBJ2-5	TRBV6-5	TGTGCCAGCAGTTACGGTCTAGCGGGGACTCAGTACTTC	CASSYGLAGTQYF
-	-	TRBJ1-2	TRBV7-9	TGTGCCAGCAGCTTCGAGGCGTATGGCTACACCTTC	CASSFEAYGYTF
-	-	TRBJ2-1	TRBV5-1	TGCGCCAGCAGCTTGGGGCAGAACTACAATGAGCAGTTCTTC	CASSLGQNYNEQFF
-	-	TRBJ2-5	TRBV7-8	TGTGCCAGCAGCCCAGGACTAAAAGAGACCCAGTACTTC	CASSPGLKETQYF
few	-	TRBJ2-7	TRBV5-4	TGTGCCAGCAGCTTACCCGGGACAAAAACCTACGAGCAGTACTTC	CASSLPGTKTYEQYF
few	TRBD1	TRBJ2-3	TRBV2	TGTGCCAGCAGTGAAGGGGCAGGGGGTGGCACAGATACGCAGTATTTT	CASSEGAGGGTDTQYF
few	-	TRBJ2-5	TRBV20-1	TGCAGTGCTAGGATCTGGGAGACCCAGTACTTC	CSARIWETQYF
-	TRBD2	TRBJ2-2	TRBV7-2	TGTGCCAGCAGCCCGAGAGCGGGGGGGCCCAACGGGGAGCTGTTTTTT	CASSPRAGGPNGELFF
-	TRBD1	TRBJ2-6	TRBV7-3	TGTGCCAGCAGCCAGGACAATGGCAGGGGGCTAGGGGCCAACGTCCTGACTTTC	CASSQDNGRGLGANVLTF
few	TRBD2	TRBJ2-5	TRBV6-5	TGTGCCAGCAGTTCCCCTAGCGGGGGGACAGAGACCCAGTACTTC	CASSSPSGGTETQYF
-	TRBD1	TRBJ2-7	TRBV29-1	TGCAGCGTCCTAACTCCCGGGACAGGGGGCGCCTACGAGCAGTACTTC	CSVLTPGTGGAYEQYF
-	-	TRBJ2-5	TRBV7-2	TGTGCCAGCAGCCGAGGGAGCTCGAGAGAGACCCAGTACTTC	CASSRGSSRETQYF
-	TRBD2	TRBJ2-5	TRBV4-3	TGCGCCAGCAGCCGATCGTCTGGACTAGCGGTGCGAGTAGCAGAGACCCAGTACTTC	CASSRSSGLAVRVAETQYF
-	TRBD1	TRBJ2-1	TRBV29-1	TGCAGCGCCGGGACAGACTACGAGCAGTTCTTC	CSAGTDYEQFF
few	-	TRBJ1-2	TRBV25-1	TGTGCCAGCAGTGAACAGGGTCGGAACTATGGCTACACCTTC	CASSEQGRNYGYTF
-	-	TRBJ2-3	TRBV4-3	TGCGCCAGCAGCCAAGATAGCGACTTCACAGATACGCAGTATTTT	CASSQDSDFTDTQYF
-	-	TRBJ2-7	TRBV25-1	TGTGCCAGCAGTGACAGCTCGGTGGAGGGAACCTACGAGCAGTACTTC	CASSDSSVEGTYEQYF
-	-	TRBJ2-1	TRBV29-1	TGCAGCGTTGAAACACAGGCCTACAATGAGCAGTTCTTC	CSVETQAYNEQFF
few	-	TRBJ1-4	TRBV29-1	TGCAGCGTCTCAGGGAGTTACAATGAAAAACTGTTTTTT	CSVSGSYNEKLFF
-	-	TRBJ2-1	TRBV13	TGTGCCAGCAGCCTCGACGGGCGCTACTACGACAATGAGCAGTTCTTC	CASSLDGRYYDNEQFF
few	TRBD2	TRBJ2-1	TRBV28	TGTGCCAGCAGTCATCAGACTAGCGGGCCTTCCTACAATGAGCAGTTCTTC	CASSHQTSGPSYNEQFF
few	-	TRBJ1-1	TRBV14	TGTGCCAGCAGCCAAGGGTGGGGGAGGAACACTGAAGCTTTCTTT	CASSQGWGRNTEAFF
-	-	TRBJ2-3	TRBV29-1	TGCAGCCTCATCGGCGGGAATAGCACAGATACGCAGTATTTT	CSLIGGNSTDTQYF
few	-	TRBJ2-5	TRBV6-6	TGTGCCAGCAGTGCTTATGAGACCCAGTACTTC	CASSAYETQYF
few	-	TRBJ2-3	TRBV10-3	TGTGCCATCAATCCTGGGGCCACAGATACGCAGTATTTT	CAINPGATDTQYF